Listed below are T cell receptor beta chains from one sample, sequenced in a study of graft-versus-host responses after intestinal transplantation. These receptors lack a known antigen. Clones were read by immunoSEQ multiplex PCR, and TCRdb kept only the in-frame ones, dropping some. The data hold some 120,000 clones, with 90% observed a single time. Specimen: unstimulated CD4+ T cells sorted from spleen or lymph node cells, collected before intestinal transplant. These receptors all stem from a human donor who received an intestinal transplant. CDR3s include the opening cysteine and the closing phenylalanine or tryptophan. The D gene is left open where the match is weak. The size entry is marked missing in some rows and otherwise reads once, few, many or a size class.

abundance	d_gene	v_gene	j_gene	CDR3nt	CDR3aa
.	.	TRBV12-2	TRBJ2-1	TGTGCAAGTCGCTTATTCCAAAGGGGTCTCCCCAATGAGCAGTTCTTC	CASRLFQRGLPNEQFF
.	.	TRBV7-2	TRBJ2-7	TGTGCCAGCAGCTTAGACACCTACGAGCAGTACTTC	CASSLDTYEQYF
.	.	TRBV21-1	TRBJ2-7	TGTGCCAGCCGGGGACTAGCGGGGACCTACGAGCAGTACTTC	CASRGLAGTYEQYF
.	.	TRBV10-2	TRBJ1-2	TGCGCCAGCAAGGAACAGGCAAACTATGGCTACACCTTC	CASKEQANYGYTF
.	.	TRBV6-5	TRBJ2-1	TGTGCCAGCAGAACTAGTCGATCCACCAGCGATGAGCAGTTCTTC	CASRTSRSTSDEQFF
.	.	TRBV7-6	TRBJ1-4	TGTGCCAGCAGCCACGGTAGTAGGTCGGGGGGCGAAAAACTGTTTTTT	CASSHGSRSGGEKLFF
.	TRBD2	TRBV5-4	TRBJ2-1	TGTGCCAGCAGCTTGCCTAGCGGGAGAGATGAGCAGTTCTTC	CASSLPSGRDEQFF
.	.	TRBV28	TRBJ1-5	TGTGCCAGCAGTTTATCGGGGGGCAACCAGCCCCAGCATTTT	CASSLSGGNQPQHF
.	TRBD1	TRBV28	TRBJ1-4	TGTGCCAGCAGTCTGCGGGGACAGAAGGCAACTAATGAAAAACTGTTTTTT	CASSLRGQKATNEKLFF
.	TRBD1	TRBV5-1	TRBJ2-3	TGCGCCAGCAGCTTTGAGACAGGGAGTCGGACGCAGTATTTT	CASSFETGSRTQYF
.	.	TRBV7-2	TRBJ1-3	TGTGCCAGCAGCTTAGCGAGGGGGAACACCATATATTTT	CASSLARGNTIYF
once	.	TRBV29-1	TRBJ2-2	TGCAGCGTTGAAGAACACATGAACACCGGGGAGCTGTTTTTT	CSVEEHMNTGELFF
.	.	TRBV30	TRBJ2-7	TGTGCCTGGTCCTCCGCCTACGAGCAGTACTTC	CAWSSAYEQYF
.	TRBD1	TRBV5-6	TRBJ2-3	TGTGCCAGCAGCGACAGGGTAGCGCAGTATTTT	CASSDRVAQYF
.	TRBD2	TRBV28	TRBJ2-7	TGTGCCAGCAGTTCGAGACTAGCGGGTATCTACGAGCAGTACTTC	CASSSRLAGIYEQYF
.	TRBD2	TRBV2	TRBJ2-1	TGTGCCAGCAGTGGGGCTAGCGGGGGATCTGGAGAGCAGTTCTTC	CASSGASGGSGEQFF
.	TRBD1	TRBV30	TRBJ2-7	TGTGCCTGGAGGGGGACAGGGATCGAGCAGTACTTC	CAWRGTGIEQYF
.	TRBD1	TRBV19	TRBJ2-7	TGTGCCAGTACTCTTGGGACAGGGGGTCTCTACGAGCAGTACTTC	CASTLGTGGLYEQYF
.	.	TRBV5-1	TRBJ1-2	TGCGCCAGCAGCTTGTTATTGGGGCTCGATGGCTACACCTTC	CASSLLLGLDGYTF
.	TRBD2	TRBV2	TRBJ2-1	TGTGCCAGCAGTGAGCGGGGGGCCTACAATGAGCAGTTCTTC	CASSERGAYNEQFF
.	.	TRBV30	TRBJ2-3	TGTGCCTGGAGTCGGGGTGTAAGCACAGATACGCAGTATTTT	CAWSRGVSTDTQYF
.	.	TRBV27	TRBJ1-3	TGTGCCAGCAGGAACAAGTTGGGAAACACCATATATTTT	CASRNKLGNTIYF
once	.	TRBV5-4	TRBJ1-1	TGTGCCAGCAGCTTGGGGGGACTTCGGGGAAACACTGAAGCTTTCTTT	CASSLGGLRGNTEAFF
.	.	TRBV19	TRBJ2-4	TGTGCCAGTAGTATCCTTGGCCCTCCCCTAGCCAAAAACATTCAGTACTTC	CASSILGPPLAKNIQYF
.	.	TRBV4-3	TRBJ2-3	TGCGCCAGCAGCCAAGATTTCGGAGGGACGCAGTATTTT	CASSQDFGGTQYF
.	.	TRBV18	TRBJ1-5	TGTGCCAGCTCACCCGACAATAGCAATCAGCCCCAGCATTTT	CASSPDNSNQPQHF
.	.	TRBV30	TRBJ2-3	TGTGCCTGGAGTGTGAACAGGGGCACAGATACGCAGTATTTT	CAWSVNRGTDTQYF
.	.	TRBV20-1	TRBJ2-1	TGCAGTGCGGGAGTTAACAATGAGCAGTTCTTC	CSAGVNNEQFF
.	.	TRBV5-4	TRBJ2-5	TGTGCCAGCAGCTTTAGATACCAAGAGACCCAGTACTTC	CASSFRYQETQYF
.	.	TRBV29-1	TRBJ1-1	TGCAGCGTGGACGACAGGAATCCTTCGGCTTTCTTT	CSVDDRNPSAFF
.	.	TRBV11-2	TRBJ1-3	TGTGCCAGCAGCTTAGATCGGGGGTTCTCTGGAAACACCATATATTTT	CASSLDRGFSGNTIYF
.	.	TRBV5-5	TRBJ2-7	TGTGCCAGCAGCTCTACGACAGGACCCTCCTTTTGGGAGCAGTACTTC	CASSSTTGPSFWEQYF
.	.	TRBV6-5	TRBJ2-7	TGTGCCAGCAGTTACAGGGGCTCCTACGAGCAGTACTTC	CASSYRGSYEQYF
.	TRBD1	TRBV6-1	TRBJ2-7	TGTGCCAGCGAGGACAGGGGCTCCTACGAGCAGTACTTC	CASEDRGSYEQYF
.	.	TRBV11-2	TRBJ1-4	TGTGCCAGCAGCTTAGCCCACAGCTTTAATGAAAAACTGTTTTTT	CASSLAHSFNEKLFF
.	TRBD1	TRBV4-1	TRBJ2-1	TGCGCCAGCAGCCAAGACGGACAGGGGCGACTCCTCTACAATGAGCAGTTCTTC	CASSQDGQGRLLYNEQFF
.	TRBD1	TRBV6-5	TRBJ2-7	TGTGCCAGCAGTGGGGACAGGGGATACGAGCAGTACTTC	CASSGDRGYEQYF
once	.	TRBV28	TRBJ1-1	TGTGCCAGCAGTTTTTGGGGCGCTGAAGCTTTCTTT	CASSFWGAEAFF